Sequencing of this T cell receptor (beta chain) was carried out in a study of vaccination effects on CD4 cells after COVID-19. In the study overall: Every participant took two doses of the BNT162b2 or mRNA-1273 vaccine.

Looked up from germline, CDR1 is MNHNY and CDR2 is SVGAGI (reference sequence). J gave up 4 bases and V 2 bases, and 9 bases lay outside the gene matches. The CDR3 is made up of 16 amino acids. Some clones are missing from TCRdb's copy, which holds only in-frame ones; the method was immunoSEQ multiplex PCR. The table has 20,000 to 25,000 clones, roughly 80% seen once. Ahead of sequencing, the ViraFEST assay grew antigen-specific CD4+ T cells using viral peptide pools. Upon completion of 10 days in culture, CD4+ T cells were isolated. This individual tested PCR-positive for SARS-CoV-2 infection between March and December 2020. They grew 2 million to 2.5 million PBMC in each well, adding 10 IU/ml IL-2 and roughly 9.3 ug/ml peptides. Comments on this clone: Its antigen is undetermined.

This chain links TRBV6-6 with TRBJ1-1, with 8 bases that match TRBD1. The sample in question was CD4+ T cells from PBMCs cultured with a peptide pool, obtained before COVID-19 vaccination. The sequence derives from a human donor who had a prior SARS-CoV-2 infection. The CDR3 bases are TGTGCCAGCAGTTACGGAGACAGGGGAGGTAGCACTGAAGCTTTCTTT. Amino acids: CASSYGDRGGSTEAFF.